The rows below give T cell receptor beta chains drawn from one sample of a study of blood T cell repertoires in COVID-19. Sequenced by immunoSEQ multiplex PCR; TCRdb stores in-frame clones only, minus some. The table has roughly 100,000 clones, roughly 71% seen once. The sample was peripheral blood. Receptor source: a woman of 80 years or more with acute or convalescent COVID-19. Each CDR3 is given with its conserved first and last residue. D genes are given only for firm matches. Some rows have no size entry. The others give once, few or many, or a class for an expanded clone.

-,TRBJ1-2,-,TRBV30,CAWSPGLYGYTF,TGTGCCTGGAGTCCAGGGCTCTATGGCTACACCTTC
-,TRBJ2-7,-,TRBV19,CASTFSSSPSPGHKYF,TGTGCCAGTACCTTCTCAAGCTCTCCCAGCCCGGGACATAAGTACTTC
-,TRBJ2-3,-,TRBV4-3,CASSQMGSTDTQYF,TGCGCCAGCAGCCAGATGGGCAGCACAGATACGCAGTATTTT
-,TRBJ1-5,TRBD1,TRBV9,CASSVGQGWGQPQHF,TGTGCCAGCAGCGTAGGACAGGGTTGGGGCCAGCCCCAGCATTTT
-,TRBJ1-2,TRBD1,TRBV19,CASSLPDRAERYGYTF,TGTGCCAGTAGTCTCCCGGACAGGGCGGAACGGTATGGCTACACCTTC
-,TRBJ2-1,TRBD2,TRBV3-1/TRBV3-2,CASSLRGGDEQFF,TGTGCCAGCAGCCTCCGGGGGGGCGATGAGCAGTTCTTC
few,TRBJ1-2,-,TRBV6-6,CASSYSEVYGYTF,TGTGCCAGCAGTTACTCGGAGGTGTATGGCTACACCTTC
-,TRBJ2-2,TRBD2,TRBV19,CASRLTSPDQGGELFF,TGTGCCAGTCGACTGACTAGCCCGGACCAGGGCGGGGAGCTGTTTTTT
few,TRBJ2-1,TRBD2,TRBV18,CASSPISGRGAYNEQFF,TGTGCCAGCTCACCTATTAGCGGGAGGGGAGCCTACAATGAGCAGTTCTTC
-,TRBJ1-5,-,TRBV6-5,CASSQDRGYQPQHF,TGTGCCAGCAGCCAGGACAGAGGGTATCAGCCCCAGCATTTT
-,TRBJ2-3,-,TRBV7-3,CASSRDKTDTQYF,TGTGCCAGCAGCCGCGACAAAACAGATACGCAGTATTTT
-,TRBJ2-7,-,TRBV6-5,CASSYSSAYEQYF,TGTGCCAGCAGTTATTCGTCTGCCTACGAGCAGTACTTC
-,TRBJ1-2,-,TRBV9,CASSVARSPNYGYTF,TGTGCCAGCAGCGTAGCCAGGTCTCCTAACTATGGCTACACCTTC
once,TRBJ2-5,-,TRBV18,CASSPPWGSQETQYF,TGTGCCAGCTCACCCCCCTGGGGCAGCCAAGAGACCCAGTACTTC
-,TRBJ2-7,-,TRBV5-6,CASVSPRQPYEQYF,TGTGCCAGCGTGTCCCCTCGACAGCCCTACGAGCAGTACTTC
-,TRBJ1-6,TRBD1,TRBV27,CASSFGQGSPLHF,TGTGCCAGCAGTTTCGGACAGGGATCACCCCTCCACTTT
once,TRBJ1-1,TRBD1,TRBV7-2,CASSWTGGGTEAFF,TGTGCCAGCAGTTGGACAGGGGGGGGTACTGAAGCTTTCTTT
-,TRBJ1-4,TRBD1,TRBV2,CASTDGTGNEKLFF,TGTGCCAGCACCGACGGGACAGGGAATGAAAAACTGTTTTTT
once,TRBJ1-1,-,TRBV7-2,CASSSFYEAFF,TGTGCCAGCAGCTCCTTCTATGAAGCTTTCTTT
-,TRBJ2-5,TRBD1,TRBV14,CASSFRTGTGETQYF,TGTGCCAGCAGCTTCAGGACAGGGACGGGAGAGACCCAGTACTTC
few,TRBJ2-3,TRBD2,TRBV7-6,CASSLGLAGGPGADTQYF,TGTGCCAGCAGCTTAGGGTTAGCGGGAGGGCCGGGGGCAGATACGCAGTATTTT
-,TRBJ2-3,-,TRBV6-5,CASSYTGTDTQYF,TGTGCCAGCAGTTACACAGGCACAGATACGCAGTATTTT
-,TRBJ2-4,-,TRBV4-1,CASSQDVAGRHIQYF,TGCGCCAGCAGCCAAGATGTGGCAGGGAGGCACATTCAGTACTTC
-,TRBJ1-4,-,TRBV4-2,CASSQDVAGVEKLFF,TGTGCCAGCAGCCAAGACGTTGCGGGAGTTGAAAAACTGTTTTTT
few,TRBJ1-5,TRBD1,TRBV28,CASSTRWTGGHQPQHF,TGTGCCAGCAGTACCCGATGGACAGGGGGCCATCAGCCCCAGCATTTT
-,TRBJ2-1,TRBD2,TRBV11-2,CASSLRAGGANEQFF,TGTGCCAGCAGCTTAAGAGCGGGAGGCGCCAATGAGCAGTTCTTC
-,TRBJ2-2,TRBD2,TRBV6-5,CASRVLATGELFF,TGTGCCAGCAGGGTACTAGCGACCGGGGAGCTGTTTTTT
once,TRBJ1-2,-,TRBV28,CASSFGQIYYGYTF,TGTGCCAGCAGTTTCGGACAGATCTACTATGGCTACACCTTC
-,TRBJ1-5,-,TRBV19,CASSQGPQPQHF,TGTGCCAGTAGTCAGGGGCCCCAGCCCCAGCATTTT
-,TRBJ1-1,TRBD1,TRBV12-5,CASGLAAGGSGTEAFF,TGTGCTAGTGGTTTGGCGGCAGGGGGATCGGGCACTGAAGCTTTCTTT
-,TRBJ1-2,TRBD1,TRBV29-1,CSVGLDRAILGYTF,TGCAGCGTGGGTTTGGACAGGGCTATTCTTGGCTACACCTTC
once,TRBJ1-1,TRBD1,TRBV28,CASSLGDRKGTEAFF,TGTGCCAGCAGTTTGGGGGACAGGAAAGGCACTGAAGCTTTCTTT
once,TRBJ1-1,-,TRBV12-3/TRBV12-4,CASSHTGRAFF,TGTGCCAGCAGTCACACAGGTAGGGCTTTCTTT
-,TRBJ1-6,TRBD1,TRBV7-9,CASSPHPGQGLHSPLHF,TGTGCCAGCAGCCCCCACCCCGGACAGGGGTTGCATTCACCCCTCCACTTT
-,TRBJ1-2,TRBD1,TRBV6-6,CASSRTGDYGYTF,TGTGCCAGCAGTAGGACAGGGGACTATGGCTACACCTTC
once,TRBJ1-4,-,TRBV27,CASSRGGNFEKLFF,TGTGCCAGCAGTCGCGGGGGAAATTTTGAAAAACTGTTTTTT
-,TRBJ1-4,-,TRBV5-1,CASSSMGGGTNEKLFF,TGCGCCAGCAGCTCCATGGGCGGGGGAACTAATGAAAAACTGTTTTTT
-,TRBJ2-5,-,TRBV12-3/TRBV12-4,CASKMGAETQYF,TGTGCCAGCAAGATGGGGGCCGAGACCCAGTACTTC
-,TRBJ2-3,TRBD2,TRBV6-5,CASSYRLAGDGGTQYF,TGTGCCAGCAGTTACCGACTAGCGGGAGATGGTGGTACGCAGTATTTT
-,TRBJ2-3,TRBD1,TRBV11-1,CASSARQGATDTQYF,TGTGCCAGCAGCGCAAGACAGGGAGCAACAGATACGCAGTATTTT
medium-sized,TRBJ2-2,-,TRBV7-2,CASSYRRYTGELFF,TGTGCCAGCAGCTACCGGAGGTACACCGGGGAGCTGTTTTTT
-,TRBJ1-1,-,TRBV5-5,CASSRVGQHTEAFF,TGTGCCAGCAGCCGCGTAGGACAGCACACTGAAGCTTTCTTT
-,TRBJ2-1,TRBD2,TRBV28,CASSLGTSGSNEQFF,TGTGCCAGCAGTTTAGGGACTAGCGGGAGCAATGAGCAGTTCTTC
-,TRBJ1-2,-,TRBV5-6,CASTYSFYGYTF,TGTGCCAGCACCTATTCCTTCTATGGCTACACCTTC
-,TRBJ2-1,TRBD2,TRBV11-2,CASSPRTSQDLYNEQFF,TGTGCCAGCAGCCCCAGGACTAGCCAGGACCTCTACAATGAGCAGTTCTTC
-,TRBJ1-2,-,TRBV5-1,CASSLGTVNYGYTF,TGCGCCAGCAGCTTGGGGACAGTTAACTATGGCTACACCTTC